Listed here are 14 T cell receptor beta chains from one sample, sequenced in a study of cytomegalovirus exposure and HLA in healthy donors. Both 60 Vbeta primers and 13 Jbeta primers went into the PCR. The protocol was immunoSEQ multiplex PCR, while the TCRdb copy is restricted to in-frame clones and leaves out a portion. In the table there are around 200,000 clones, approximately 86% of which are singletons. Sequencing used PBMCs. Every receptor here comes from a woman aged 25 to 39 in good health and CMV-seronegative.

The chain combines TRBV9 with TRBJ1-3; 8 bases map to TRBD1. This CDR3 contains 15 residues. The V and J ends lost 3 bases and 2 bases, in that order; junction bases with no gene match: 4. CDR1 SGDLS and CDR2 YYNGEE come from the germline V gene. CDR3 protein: CASSGGDRPGNTIYF. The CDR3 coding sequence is TGTGCCAGCAGCGGAGGGGACAGGCCTGGAAACACCATATATTTT.

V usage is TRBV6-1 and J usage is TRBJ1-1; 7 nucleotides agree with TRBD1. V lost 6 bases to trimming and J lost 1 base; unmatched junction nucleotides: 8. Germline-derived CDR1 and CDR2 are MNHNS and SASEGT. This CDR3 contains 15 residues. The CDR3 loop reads CASRAPGQKNTEAFF. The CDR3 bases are TGTGCCAGCAGAGCTCCGGGACAGAAGAACACTGAAGCTTTCTTT.

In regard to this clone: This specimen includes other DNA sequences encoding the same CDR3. The CDR3 reads CASSVGGLYNEQFF. DNA of the CDR3: TGTGCCAGCAGCGTAGGGGGCCTTTACAATGAGCAGTTCTTC. The V call is TRBV9, the J call TRBJ2-1; possibly TRBD1 for D (5 bases). CDR1 and CDR2 from the germline V gene are SGDLS and YYNGEE. Trimming cost V 0 bases and J 4 bases, with 8 bases left between them. The CDR3 is made up of 14 amino acids. The full variable domain, completed using reference TRBV9 and TRBJ2-1, is DSGVTQTPKHLITATGQRVTLRCSPRSGDLSVYWYQQSLDQGLQFLIQYYNGEERAKGNILERFSAQQFPDLHSELNLSSLELGDSALYFCASSVGGLYNEQFFGPGTRLTVL.

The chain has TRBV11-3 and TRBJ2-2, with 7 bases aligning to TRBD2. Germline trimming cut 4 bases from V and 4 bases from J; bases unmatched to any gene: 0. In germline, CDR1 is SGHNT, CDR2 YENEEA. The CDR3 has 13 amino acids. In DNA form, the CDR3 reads TGTGCCAGCAGCTGGGGGGGCACCGGGGAGCTGTTTTTT. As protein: CASSWGGTGELFF.

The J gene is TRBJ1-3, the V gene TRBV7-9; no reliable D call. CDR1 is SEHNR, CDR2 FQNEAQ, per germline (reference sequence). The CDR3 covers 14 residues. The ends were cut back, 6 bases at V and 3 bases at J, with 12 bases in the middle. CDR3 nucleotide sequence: TGTGCCAGCAGTCCCCACCCGGTTGGAAACACCATATATTTT. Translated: CASSPHPVGNTIYF.

The chain's CDR3 is CASSTSTGKGGNWTEAFF. In DNA form, the CDR3 reads TGTGCCAGCAGTACCTCGACCGGAAAAGGGGGAAATTGGACTGAAGCTTTCTTT. The chain joins TRBV27 to TRBJ1-1, with D possibly being TRBD1 (6 bases). The CDR3 loop spans 18 amino acids. Trimming left V 5 bases short and J 5 bases short, with 27 bases between. Germline CDR1 MNHEY, CDR2 SMNVEV (reference sequence).

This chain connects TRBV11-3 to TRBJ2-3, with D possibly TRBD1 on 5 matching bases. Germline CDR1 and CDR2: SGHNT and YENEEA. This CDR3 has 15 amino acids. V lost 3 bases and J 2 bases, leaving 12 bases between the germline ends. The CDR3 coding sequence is TGTGCCAGCAGCTTGGGGCCCCTTCCCACAGATACGCAGTATTTT. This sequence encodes CASSLGPLPTDTQYF.

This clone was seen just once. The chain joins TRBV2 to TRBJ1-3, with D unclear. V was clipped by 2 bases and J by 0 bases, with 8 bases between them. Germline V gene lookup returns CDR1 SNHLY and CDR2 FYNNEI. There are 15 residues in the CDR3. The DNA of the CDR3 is TGTGCCAGCAGTGAACCTGGCCGCTCTGGAAACACCATATATTTT. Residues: CASSEPGRSGNTIYF. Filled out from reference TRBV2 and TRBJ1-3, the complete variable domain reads EPEVTQTPSHQVTQMGQEVILRCVPISNHLYFYWYRQILGQKVEFLVSFYNNEISEKSEIFDDQFSVERPDGSNFTLKIRSTKLEDSAMYFCASSEPGRSGNTIYFGEGSWLTVV.

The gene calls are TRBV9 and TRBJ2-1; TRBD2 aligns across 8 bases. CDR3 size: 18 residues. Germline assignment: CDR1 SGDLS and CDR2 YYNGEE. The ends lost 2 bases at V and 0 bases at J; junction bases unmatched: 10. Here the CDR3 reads CASSVGSGIGASYNEQFF. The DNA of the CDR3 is TGTGCCAGCAGCGTTGGTAGCGGGATAGGTGCCTCCTACAATGAGCAGTTCTTC.

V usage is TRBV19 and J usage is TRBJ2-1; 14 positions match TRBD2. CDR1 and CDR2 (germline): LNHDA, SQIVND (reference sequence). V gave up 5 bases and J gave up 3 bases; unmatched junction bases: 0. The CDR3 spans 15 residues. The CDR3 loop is CASSGTSGSYNEQFF. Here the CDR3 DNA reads TGTGCCAGTAGTGGGACTAGCGGGAGCTACAATGAGCAGTTCTTC.

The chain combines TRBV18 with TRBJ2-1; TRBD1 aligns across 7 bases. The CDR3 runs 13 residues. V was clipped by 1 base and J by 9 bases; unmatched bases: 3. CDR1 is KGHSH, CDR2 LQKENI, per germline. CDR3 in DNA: TGTGCCAGCTCACCACGGGGACAGCTTGAGCAGTTCTTC. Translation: CASSPRGQLEQFF.

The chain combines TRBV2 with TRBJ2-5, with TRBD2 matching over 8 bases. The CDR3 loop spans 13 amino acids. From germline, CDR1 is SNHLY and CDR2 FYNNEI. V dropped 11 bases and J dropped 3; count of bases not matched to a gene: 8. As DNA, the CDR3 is TGTGCCGGAACGTATAGCGGGGAAGAGACCCAGTACTTC. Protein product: CAGTYSGEETQYF.

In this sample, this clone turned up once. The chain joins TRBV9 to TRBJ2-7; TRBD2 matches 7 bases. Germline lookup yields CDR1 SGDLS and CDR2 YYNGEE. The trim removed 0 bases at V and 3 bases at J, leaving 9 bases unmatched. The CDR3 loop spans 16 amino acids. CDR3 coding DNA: TGTGCCAGCAGCGTAGAGGGCGGGAGCCTCCTCTACGAGCAGTACTTC. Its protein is CASSVEGGSLLYEQYF.

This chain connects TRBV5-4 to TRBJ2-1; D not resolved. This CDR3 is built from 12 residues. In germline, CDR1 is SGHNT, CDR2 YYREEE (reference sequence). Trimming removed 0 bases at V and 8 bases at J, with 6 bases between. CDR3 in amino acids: CASSLDRDEQFF. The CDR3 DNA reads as TGTGCCAGCAGCTTGGACCGGGATGAGCAGTTCTTC.